The clone carrying this T cell receptor (beta chain) was picked up one time. Its antigen is unknown. Germline-derived CDR1 and CDR2 are LGHNA and YSLEER. The CDR3 length is 19 residues. V lost 0 bases to trimming and J lost 5 bases; unmatched junction nucleotides: 9. The data belong to a study of cytomegalovirus exposure and HLA in healthy donors. General observations from the study: The study flagged 150 to 200 TCR beta chains as cytomegalovirus-associated.

Only in-frame clones appear in the TCRdb table, and some are missing; sequencing was by immunoSEQ multiplex PCR. The table has over 85,000 clones, approximately 87% seen once. The chain combines TRBV4-3 with TRBJ2-3, with 15 nucleotides matching TRBD2. Sequenced material: PBMCs. This clonotype was obtained from a woman aged 25 to 39 in good health and CMV-seropositive. In DNA, the CDR3 is TGCGCCAGCAGCCAAGACCACGGACTAGCGGGGGGGCGGGTAGATACGCAGTATTTT. It specifies CASSQDHGLAGGRVDTQYF.